This T cell receptor (beta chain) was documented in a study of shared clonotypes between healthy human individuals. About the study: Researchers drew samples from two women and three men aged 18 to 49. Notes on the study in general: The study found lower generation probabilities in non-shared clonotypes than in those shared by all four donors. About 5% was the fraction of naive CD4 clonotypes found shared across several donors. Though the depth was large, rarefaction showed that sorted-subset sequencing was incomplete.

Naive-designated CD8 cells lacked CD45RO, were positively enriched for CCR7, and omitted terminally differentiated effector memory CD45RA+ cells. Concerning this clone: Its cognate antigen is unknown.

The data were produced by immunoSEQ multiplex PCR, yet TCRdb's version contains in-frame clones alone and is incomplete. The table has under 700,000 clones, approximately 96% seen once; the top ten hold approximately 0.11%. The ends were cut back, 0 bases at V and 2 bases at J, with 9 bases in the middle. Germline lookup yields CDR1 SGHTS and CDR2 YDEGEE. The CDR3 loop spans 14 amino acids. The specimen sequenced was naive CD8+ T cells sorted from blood. The V and J genes are TRBV5-8 and TRBJ2-7; tentatively, D is TRBD1 (5 bases). The receptor was isolated from a woman between 25 and 40 years old in good health. The CDR3 protein is CASSLGQNTYEQYF. The CDR3 DNA reads as TGTGCCAGCAGCTTGGGACAGAATACCTACGAGCAGTACTTC.